This TCR beta chain was documented in a study of CD8 T cells in ankylosing spondylitis listed by TCRdb under 2017. In terms of the full investigation: The study profiled T cell receptor beta repertoires in healthy donors and ankylosing spondylitis patients to find disease-linked TCR variants. The full study cohort was made up of about 24 ankylosing spondylitis patients and some 100 healthy donors. Peripheral blood was sampled, and synovial fluid was also collected from ankylosing spondylitis patients.

Comments on this clonotype: No antigen is known for it. Base quality data are lacking; no much larger clone is found one base away.

CDR1 SNHLY and CDR2 FYNNEI were looked up in the germline V gene. Spanning cysteine to phenylalanine, the CDR3 consists of 13 amino acids. The kept DNA is CDR3 alone, 39 bases in frame from the first base. Trimming takes 0 bases from V and 7 bases from J, and the germline ends sit 7 bases apart. General study outcomes and caveats: Blood from ankylosing spondylitis patients appeared to be characterized by a TCR beta motif composed of about eight highly homologous amino acid variants. A CD8+ phenotype was shown by the disease-linked clones, which were found at relatively low frequencies in peripheral blood. Some motif variants were previously reported in synovial fluid and blood of reactive arthritis patients, suggesting common disease-initiation mechanisms. According to the report, matched synovial fluid samples from ankylosing spondylitis patients were significantly enriched for the disease-linked clones.

Sequenced on an Illumina HiSeq 2500. Quantitative 5'-RACE with molecular barcodes was used to prepare TCR beta libraries. On the study's bioinformatics: A new computational method, built on a probabilistic model of VDJ rearrangement, was used to identify disease-linked TCR variants. TCRdb took the public reads, trimmed them with fastp at Q25, ran MiXCR for clone calling and kept in-frame beta chains. When rows share a CDR3 protein, they turn into one entry using the most common DNA and genes. The V and J calls, along with clone size, are taken from TCRdb and not from the paper's own processing. The sample has fewer than 200,000 distinct CDR3 sequences on record, 8.5% to 10% of them singletons. Together, the top ten hold about 15% of the sample.

Sequencing was carried out using blood, either unsorted or a sorted T cell fraction (not recorded which). The receptor was isolated from a female donor with ankylosing spondylitis or in good health (not recorded which). The chain uses TRBV2 and TRBJ2-1; TRBD1 is a weak D gene call, 5 bases matching. Here is the DNA: TGTGCCAGCAGTGAAGCAAACAGGAATGAGCAGTTCTTC. This gives the protein CASSEANRNEQFF.